This is a list of T cell receptor beta chains from one sample in a study of blood T cell repertoires in COVID-19. This table comes from immunoSEQ multiplex PCR, and its TCRdb copy is limited to in-frame clones, with some not included. The sample lists about 210,000 clones, approximately 86% occurring once. Sample: PBMCs or T cells enriched from blood (not recorded which). These receptors were taken from a woman aged 25-40 years who had been exposed to COVID-19. CDR3s leave out the opening cysteine and the closing phenylalanine or tryptophan.

V,length,CDR3
TRBV7-2,15,ASSLVGTGGNNQPQH
TRBV19,12,ASSLGQGNTEAF
TRBV3-1/TRBV3-2,12,ASSRRVFDNEQF
TRBV29-1,14,SGVTGTGWTQETQY
TRBV7-2,11,ASSQDRNYGYT
TRBV28,10,ATGVSYNEQF
TRBV5-1,12,ASSSSPSYNEQF
TRBV24-1,11,ATSETDHTEAF
TRBV2,10,ASSDWPYEQY
TRBV30,15,AWSVRMDSRSGNTIY
TRBV11-2,13,ASSLDPTPYNEQF
TRBV20-1,13,SASRGSSGLQPQH
TRBV2,13,ASSEAGQGISPLH
TRBV23-1,14,ASSPLLISEDEKLF
TRBV27,12,ASSLGADNSPLH
TRBV18,11,ASSRDNNEKLF
TRBV10-3,12,AISGEGARYGYT
TRBV6-1,15,ASSEVVAGGLADTQY
TRBV28,11,ASSWEFTGELF
TRBV27,12,ASSLGTRGETQY
TRBV6-5,14,ASSYSGSLGTDTQY
TRBV2,11,ASSAQTGEKLF
TRBV18,13,ASSAPGQGPYGYT
TRBV5-4,15,ASSLEGGRGLSTEAF
TRBV7-2,13,ASRRRGAYTGELF
TRBV19,12,ASNSRGLADTQY
TRBV6-6,13,ASSLSPDSGNTIY
TRBV6-5,10,ASVLVAEETF
TRBV3-1/TRBV3-2,10,ASSPTGGPQH
TRBV30,11,AWSGQGNGELF
TRBV30,12,AWSQDRLYYGYT
TRBV29-1,12,SVEDGTPNYGYT
TRBV10-3,10,AISKTGPEAF
TRBV19,12,ASSRPTTGLEAF
TRBV28,18,ASSPWGVLRLLSGANVLT
TRBV6-2/TRBV6-3,10,ASSPTGDTQY
TRBV5-1,17,ASSLALTGGSSGANVLT